One and the same sample provided the 18 T cell receptor beta chains below, sequenced in a study of a mutant IDH1 vaccine in newly diagnosed glioma. Time point reported: week 35, safety follow-up. With topical imiquimod, each dose of the vaccine consisted of 300 ug of mutant IDH1 20-mer peptide. Profiling relied on immunoSEQ multiplex PCR, and the TCRdb table lists in-frame clones only, not all of them. The sample holds about 32,000 clones, under 85% seen once. Antigen specificity for these receptors is unknown. The sample was PBMCs, taken from a glioma patient whose treatment included an IDH1 peptide vaccine. The receptors shown here come from a woman aged 25 to 39 with glioma. Some clones in this sample may be carry-over from other donors' samples.

The V and J genes are TRBV2 and TRBJ2-7; 7 bases map to TRBD1. Germline values: CDR1 SNHLY, CDR2 FYNNEI. CDR3 length: 15 amino acids. Trimming removed 6 bases from V and 0 bases from J; junction bases left unmatched: 8. Here the CDR3 reads CASRDHGTASYEQYF. CDR3 DNA sequence: TGTGCCAGCAGAGACCACGGGACAGCCTCCTACGAGCAGTACTTC.

V usage is TRBV6-1 and J usage is TRBJ2-3; 8 nucleotides align to TRBD2. The germline V gene encodes CDR1 MNHNS and CDR2 SASEGT. The CDR3 covers 15 residues. The V and J ends lost 4 bases and 0 bases, in that order; junction bases with no gene match: 3. CDR3 loop: CASSVLAVSTDTQYF. The CDR3 DNA reads TGTGCCAGCAGTGTACTAGCGGTTAGCACAGATACGCAGTATTTT.

This clone was detected once. The germline gene is not matched at one end of the junction; a read error may be the cause. The CDR3 sequence is CASTEAGGGETQYF. Here the CDR3 DNA reads TGTGCCAGCACTGAAGCGGGGGGGGGAGAGACCCAGTACTTC. The rearrangement uses TRBV6-1 and TRBJ2-5; 10 bases align to TRBD2. Germline values: CDR1 MNHNS, CDR2 SASEGT. The CDR3 is 14 amino acids.

The count of this clone is one. CDR3 DNA: TGCAGCGTTGAAAACTCCTACGAGCAGTACTTC. This encodes CSVENSYEQYF. The chain links TRBV29-1 to TRBJ2-7; D is undetermined. Between the trimmed V and J ends, which lost 2 bases and 0 bases, there was a span of 2 bases. CDR1 is SQVTM and CDR2 is ANQGSEA in the germline V gene. This CDR3 contains 11 residues.

The V call is TRBV27, the J call TRBJ2-7, with D tentatively TRBD2 (6 bases). Germline CDR1 reads MNHEY; CDR2 reads SMNVEV (reference sequence). Trimming removed 6 bases from V and 7 bases from J, with 10 bases in between. The CDR3 has 11 residues. The DNA for the CDR3 is TGTGCCAGCAGCCACGGGGGAGAGCAGTACTTC. Amino acid sequence: CASSHGGEQYF.

V usage is TRBV10-1 and J usage is TRBJ2-7; 9 nucleotides match TRBD1. V was pared by 7 bases and J by 0 bases, with 16 bases of the junction left unmatched. Germline CDR1 WNHNN, CDR2 SYGVQD (reference sequence). The CDR3 contains 18 residues. CDR3 DNA sequence: TGCGCCAGCAATCACAGGGGGCGCCTGGGCGGGAGCTCCTACGAGCAGTACTTC. Its protein product is CASNHRGRLGGSSYEQYF.

This clone occurred once. The V and J genes are TRBV23-1 and TRBJ2-7; tentatively, D is TRBD1 or TRBD2 (5 bases each). TRBV23-1 is an open reading frame, and its role is uncertain. CDR3 length: 15 amino acids. Trimming removed 3 bases at V and 5 bases at J, with 17 bases between. In DNA form, the CDR3 reads TGCGCCAGCAGTCATCCCACATTGGAGGACAACGAGCAGTACTTC. This encodes CASSHPTLEDNEQYF.

This clone showed up just a few times. The chain is built from TRBV19 and TRBJ1-5; TRBD1 aligns across 7 bases. The CDR3 extends over 14 amino acids. CDR1 LNHDA and CDR2 SQIVND come from the germline V gene (reference sequence). V lost 6 bases and J lost 3; bases outside the gene matches: 5. The CDR3 protein is CASRDRAYNQPQHF. CDR3 in DNA: TGTGCCAGTAGAGACAGGGCTTACAATCAGCCCCAGCATTTT. Combining the CDR3 with reference TRBV19 and TRBJ1-5 gives the whole variable domain DGGITQSPKYLFRKEGQNVTLSCEQNLNHDAMYWYRQDPGQGLRLIYYSQIVNDFQKGDIAEGYSVSREKKESFPLTVTSAQKNPTAFYLCASRDRAYNQPQHFGDGTRLSIL.

This clone was seen more than once but under ten times. The chain is built from TRBV18 and TRBJ1-2; the D is unclear. Germline V gives CDR1 KGHSH, CDR2 LQKENI. V lost 1 base, J lost 2 bases, and 8 bases lay in between. The CDR3 contains 14 residues. CDR3 in amino acids: CASSPLDSNYGYTF. The CDR3 nucleotides read TGTGCCAGCTCACCACTAGATTCCAACTATGGCTACACCTTC.

V is TRBV5-4 and J is TRBJ2-1; 8 bases are a match to TRBD1. The CDR3 has 15 residues. Germline V gene lookup returns CDR1 SGHNT and CDR2 YYREEE (reference sequence). Unmatched junction bases numbered 8, after V lost 4 bases and J lost 5 bases. The CDR3 DNA reads TGTGCCAGCAGCCACCCCGGACAGGGCCACAATGAGCAGTTCTTC. Protein: CASSHPGQGHNEQFF.

The chain links TRBV27 to TRBJ2-1, with D hard to call. The length of the CDR3 is 14 residues. Trimming took off 5 bases at V and 0 bases at J, with 8 bases between the two ends. Germline loops: CDR1 MNHEY, CDR2 SMNVEV (reference sequence). CDR3 sequence (DNA): TGTGCCAGCAGTCTGAAGGCCTCCTACAATGAGCAGTTCTTC. Amino acids: CASSLKASYNEQFF.

The chain recombines TRBV27 with TRBJ1-4, with 8 bases lining up with TRBD1. The CDR3 spans 15 residues. Germline-derived CDR1 and CDR2 are MNHEY and SMNVEV (reference sequence). V lost 3 bases, J lost 8 bases, and 8 bases stayed unmatched. The CDR3, as DNA: TGTGCCAGCAGTTTCCTTGGGACAGGAAGCGAAAAACTGTTTTTT. Translation: CASSFLGTGSEKLFF.

This clone was seen only once. The chain combines TRBV7-9 with TRBJ2-5; TRBD2 agrees at 9 bases. The CDR3 extends over 15 amino acids. V gave up 7 bases and J gave up 11 bases; unmatched junction bases: 17. The germline V gene encodes CDR1 SEHNR and CDR2 FQNEAQ (reference sequence). CDR3 sequence: CASTLGTSPLWEQYF. In nucleotides, the CDR3 is TGTGCCAGCACCCTTGGGACTAGCCCTCTCTGGGAGCAGTACTTC.

The chain is built from TRBV30 and TRBJ2-7; 9 nucleotides match TRBD1. In germline, CDR1 is GTSNPN, CDR2 SVGIG (reference sequence). This CDR3 is built from 14 residues. V dropped 2 bases and J dropped 3; count of bases not matched to a gene: 5. The CDR3 here is CAWSLGQGFYEQYF. The CDR3 region has the DNA TGTGCCTGGAGTCTGGGACAGGGTTTCTACGAGCAGTACTTC.

This chain's CDR3 is CASSQGTSGRGRSWETQYF. CDR3 DNA sequence: TGCGCCAGCAGCCAAGGGACTAGCGGGAGAGGCCGTTCGTGGGAGACCCAGTACTTC. The chain combines TRBV4-1 with TRBJ2-5, with 13 nucleotides matching TRBD2. CDR1 MGHRA and CDR2 YSYEKL come from the germline V gene. The CDR3 has 19 residues. V dropped 1 base and J dropped 5; count of bases not matched to a gene: 13.

This clone turned up a few times. The chain links TRBV29-1 to TRBJ1-2, with D maybe TRBD1 (6 bases). The V gene's germline CDR1 is SQVTM and CDR2 ANQGSEA. The CDR3 sequence is 11 residues long. Trimming pared 3 bases from V and 10 bases from J, leaving 12 bases between. CDR3 in DNA: TGCAGCGTTGACCGGGACATCGACTACACCTTC. As protein: CSVDRDIDYTF. Full variable domain (rest looked up from reference TRBV29-1 and TRBJ1-2): SAVISQKPSRDICQRGTSLTIQCQVDSQVTMMFWYRQQPGQSLTLIATANQGSEATYESGFVIDKFPISRPNLTFSTLTVSNMSPEDSSIYLCSVDRDIDYTFGSGTRLTVV.

This sequence joins TRBV5-8 and TRBJ2-5; tentatively, D is TRBD1 (6 bases). CDR1 is SGHTS and CDR2 is YDEGEE in the germline V gene. The CDR3 has 14 residues. Trimming removed 4 bases from V and 1 base from J, with 11 bases in between. CDR3 protein: CASSPIGGQETQYF. Here the CDR3 DNA reads TGTGCCAGCAGCCCCATAGGGGGCCAAGAGACCCAGTACTTC.

This chain uses TRBV30 with TRBJ2-1, with TRBD1 matching 12 bases. CDR1 is GTSNPN and CDR2 is SVGIG in the germline V gene (reference sequence). The CDR3 has 14 amino acids. Trimming took 2 bases from V and 6 from J; bases not matched to a gene: 2. CDR3 nucleotide sequence: TGTGCCTGGAGTCCGGGACAGGGGGCCAATGAGCAGTTCTTC. Its translation: CAWSPGQGANEQFF.